This TCR beta chain was identified in a study of T cells in Graves' hyperthyroidism and ophthalmopathy. This clonotype occurred many times. Its antigen is undetermined. General observations from the study: Prediction of ophthalmopathy progression came a median around 6.1 months pre-onset.

The CDR3 has 15 residues. V was cut by 2 bases and J by 6 bases, with 14 bases left in between. Germline V gene data show CDR1 as LGHDT and CDR2 as YNNKEL (reference sequence). Authors of the study amplified TCR beta CDR3 regions from RNA transcripts. HTBI primers were used for first-round RT-PCR of the TCR CDR3. TCRdb itself ran the multiplex PCR reads through MiXCR, one entry per CDR3 protein. The sample lists about 400,000 distinct CDR3 sequences; approximately 14% were seen once. The sequenced material came from blood. The chain has TRBV3-1 and TRBJ1-5; no firm D call. The receptor comes from a woman in her late teens or twenties with Graves' hyperthyroidism. The CDR3 sequence: CASSQTQAGVQPQHF. CDR3 coding DNA: TGTGCCAGCAGCCAAACCCAGGCCGGGGTTCAGCCCCAGCATTTT.